This T cell receptor (beta chain) was sequenced during a study of cytotoxic CD8 clonotypes in ibrutinib-treated CLL (dated by TCRdb to about 2021). Describing the broader study: In this cohort, some 14 patients were treatment-naive and fewer than 13 were relapsed/refractory, while under 18 had unmutated IGHV. Responses were partial in about 25 patients and complete in 2; after median around 72 months follow-up, roughly 15 stayed in remission and 12 progressed. The response samples were drawn at a median of roughly eleven months into treatment, with a range of roughly 6 to 40 months. Samples averaged roughly 260,000 productive templates and tens of thousands of productive rearrangements. Of the roughly 86 participants in the trial, roughly 26 had longitudinal samples available. Cryopreserved peripheral blood mononuclear cells were obtained before treatment, at response, and at either sustained remission or disease progression. Every remission and progressive disease sample was obtained while ibrutinib was still being received by the patients.

The goal of deep resolution MiSeq sequencing was a depth between 1 in 1 million and 1 in 200,000 T cells, and coverage averaged 10x per clonotype. The immunoSEQ hsTCRB Kit was used to generate the TCR beta libraries. Per the source publication's procedure: The data were analyzed with ImmunoSEQ Analyzer and ImmunoSEQ Data Assistant, and V, D and J gene assignments followed IMGT definitions. Clonality, which ranges from 0 to 1, was calculated by subtracting the normalized Shannon entropy of productive rearrangement frequencies from one. Public clonotype analysis was restricted to overrepresented clonotypes comprising at least 0.05% of each patient's repertoire. Repertoires from some twelve age-matched healthy donors in immuneACCESS were used as clonality controls. TCRdb retrieved this table from immuneACCESS and kept in-frame rearrangements only. Not all clones are present; in checked studies, unresolved V genes account for under half, and no reason is known for the remainder. V and J calls and clone size follow that table, whereas D and trimming were derived from the DNA. In this sample the table shows about 130,000 clones, approximately 85% of which occur a single time. The ten largest clones capture about 2.1% of the sample.

The CDR3 spans 16 residues, from the cysteine through the phenylalanine. The DNA shown is the 48-base CDR3, in frame from base 1. The germline V gene (reference sequence) specifies MNHNY as CDR1 and SVGAGI as CDR2. The germline ends are 18 bases apart after V is trimmed by 6 bases and J by 1 base. The paper as a whole reports these results and caveats: Public clonotypes were rare and either shrank or stayed stable during treatment, and the rise in clonality at ibrutinib response reflected expansion of private clonotypes. Lymph node repertoires were not examined, and the timing of sampling was not matched between patients in sustained remission and those whose disease progressed. Baseline clonality was found to be higher than that of age-matched healthy donors and was strongly correlated with circulating CD8+ T-cell counts. Clonality increased at ibrutinib response, stayed stable in sustained remission, and fell back toward baseline at progression.

Note on this clone: The target of this receptor is not known. Base qualities are not provided; no much larger clone lies one nucleotide away.

Read against the paper, the sample's time point label means: approximately 25 months on ibrutinib. For TCR beta library preparation, roughly 2 micrograms of genomic DNA was extracted from cryopreserved PBMCs. Longitudinal blood samples from CLL patients on ibrutinib monotherapy underwent high-throughput TCR beta sequencing. The patients took part in an open-label, single-center phase 2 trial of ibrutinib monotherapy. The receptor was isolated from a human donor with chronic lymphocytic leukemia. Sequences were derived from PBMCs, sampled after 24 months of ibrutinib treatment. The receptor chain draws on TRBV6-6 and TRBJ1-1, and perhaps TRBD1 as D gene, on 5 matching bases. The CDR3 has the sequence CASRPAGTQRNTEAFF. The sequenced DNA: TGTGCCAGCAGGCCGGCCGGGACCCAAAGGAACACTGAAGCTTTCTTT.